This TCR beta chain is from a study of blood T cell repertoires in COVID-19. Study in general: Samples representing acute and convalescent COVID-19 were sourced from the United States, Italy and Spain. In each case, the material was cDNA or gDNA derived from T cells, B-cell-depleted T cells, or PBMCs.

How the authors handled the data: By means of reference gene primer amplification, nucleated cell counts were estimated. Here immunoSEQ multiplex PCR was the method, and the copy in TCRdb shows in-frame clones only, minus some. V, J and clone size are those of that table, while D and trimming were read from the DNA. Of fewer than 250,000 clones listed, around 85% were seen once; the top ten hold about 2%. The sample comprised peripheral blood. The receptor's source is a woman between 50 and 59 years old with acute or convalescent COVID-19.

The chain's CDR3 is CAWSVGVYGYTF. CDR3 DNA: TGTGCCTGGAGTGTAGGGGTATATGGCTACACCTTC. The rearrangement links TRBV30 to TRBJ1-2; possible D gene TRBD1, 5 bases. Trimming pared 0 bases from V and 5 bases from J, leaving 7 bases between. This CDR3 contains 12 residues. Per germline, CDR1 GTSNPN and CDR2 SVGIG (reference sequence).